This T cell receptor (beta chain) was retrieved from a study of cytomegalovirus exposure and HLA in healthy donors. Study-level findings and limits: Sequences of the TCR beta chain were said to predict the HLA-A and HLA-B alleles of most subjects accurately. Cytomegalovirus association was listed for roughly 160 TCR beta chains. In terms of immune exposure information, only CMV serostatus was available.

PCR employed 60 Vbeta and 13 Jbeta primers. Produced via immunoSEQ multiplex PCR; TCRdb's table is partial and in-frame only. Its table lists roughly 120,000 clones. Though nominally healthy at sampling, donors likely had unrecorded immune exposures. V lost 6 bases, J lost 4 bases, and 5 bases stayed unmatched. This CDR3 has 12 amino acids. Per the germline V gene, CDR1 is GTSNPN and CDR2 is SVGIG (reference sequence). A remark on this clone: Antigen: not known.

The receptor was isolated from a man aged 30 to 45 in good health and CMV-seronegative. Sequencing was done on a sample of PBMCs. This sequence joins TRBV30 and TRBJ1-1; 7 bases align to TRBD1. The CDR3 DNA is TGTGCCTGCTACAGGGGAGCCACTGAAGCTTTCTTT. Its protein is CACYRGATEAFF.